What follows describes a single T cell receptor (beta chain). Its specificity is unknown. Clones were sequenced by immunoSEQ multiplex PCR, and TCRdb holds only the in-frame ones, with some missing. The table has 60,000 to 95,000 clones, approximately 85% seen once. Germline lookup yields CDR1 SNHLY and CDR2 FYNNEI. The junction had 6 bases not matched to a gene; V was cut back by 1 base and J by 8 bases. This CDR3 spans 15 amino acids. This sample is drawn from a study of OX40 agonist ivuxolimab in advanced cancers. Findings and limits, study-wide: By week 6 at 0.1 to 3.0 mg/kg, blood CD4+ and CD8+ T cells had expanded clonally.

Sample: CD4+ or CD8+ T cells sorted from blood, taken in a trial of the OX40 agonist ivuxolimab. The chain uses TRBV2 and TRBJ2-1; TRBD2 matches at 9 bases. The origin of this receptor is an adult with an advanced solid tumor such as melanoma, head and neck, liver or kidney cancer. The DNA for the CDR3 is TGTGCCAGCAGTGAAGGGCTAGCGGGATTCTATGAGCAGTTCTTC. Translating it yields CASSEGLAGFYEQFF.